Following are 17 T cell receptor beta chains from one sample sequenced in a study of shared clonotypes between healthy human individuals. This table comes from immunoSEQ multiplex PCR, and its TCRdb copy is limited to in-frame clones, with some not included. This table holds 2 million to 3 million clones, 93% found once. Specimen: naive CD4+ T cells from PBMCs. Subset here: CD45RA+ positively selected. The receptors shown here come from a man between 18 and 29 years old in good health. Some clones in this sample may be carry-over from other donors' samples.

Turning to this clone: A junction boundary mismatches the germline segment, possibly from a read error. This chain links TRBV7-2 with TRBJ2-7, with D uncertain. Germline CDR1 SGHTA, CDR2 FQGNSA. The CDR3 consists of 11 residues. The CDR3 spells CASSFVSEQHF. The DNA of the CDR3 is TGTGCCAGCAGCTTCGTAAGCGAGCAGCACTTC. Combining the CDR3 with reference TRBV7-2 and TRBJ2-7 gives the whole variable domain GAGVSQSPSNKVTEKGKDVELRCDPISGHTALYWYRQSLGQGLEFLIYFQGNSAPDKSGLPSDRFSAERTGGSVSTLTIQRTQQEDSAVYLCASSFVSEQHFGPGTRLTVT.

This clone has just one count. The rearrangement joins TRBV5-5 to TRBJ1-3, with D perhaps TRBD1 (5 bases). V was trimmed by 0 bases and J by 2 bases, leaving 12 bases between them. Germline CDR1 reads SGHKS; CDR2 reads YYEKEE (reference sequence). This CDR3 is built from 16 residues. Here the CDR3 DNA reads TGTGCCAGCAGCTTGGTTGCCAGGGAGGCTGGAAACACCATATATTTT. Amino acid sequence: CASSLVAREAGNTIYF. Complete variable domain (other parts from reference TRBV5-5 and TRBJ1-3): DAGVTQSPTHLIKTRGQQVTLRCSPISGHKSVSWYQQVLGQGPQFIFQYYEKEERGRGNFPDRFSARQFPNYSSELNVNALLLGDSALYLCASSLVAREAGNTIYFGEGSWLTVV.

The V gene is TRBV6-6, the J gene TRBJ2-1; D unclear. With 10 bases removed from V and 3 bases from J, the gap between germline ends came to 13 bases. The germline V gene has CDR1 MNHNY and CDR2 SVGAGI (reference sequence). CDR3 length: 13 residues. The CDR3 DNA follows: TGTGCCACCGCCCCTAGAGGCTACAATGAGCAGTTCTTC. Its protein product is CATAPRGYNEQFF.

The chain combines TRBV9 with TRBJ2-1; possibly TRBD2 for D (5 bases). The CDR3 length is 14 residues. In germline, CDR1 is SGDLS, CDR2 YYNGEE. The ends were cut back, 0 bases at V and 13 bases at J, with 17 bases in the middle. The CDR3 DNA follows: TGTGCCAGCAGCGTAGCATCGGGGTATTCTTCACAGTTCTTC. It codes for CASSVASGYSSQFF.

The CDR3 nucleotides read TGTGCCAGTAGTAGGGTAGCAGGGTGGGGGGAAAACATTCAGTACTTC. This encodes CASSRVAGWGENIQYF. The V call is TRBV19, the J call TRBJ2-4; a weak D match, TRBD2 (6 bases). V lost 4 bases and J lost 5, with 18 bases in between. Per the germline V gene, CDR1 is LNHDA and CDR2 is SQIVND (reference sequence). The CDR3 extends over 16 amino acids. Looking up the rest from reference TRBV19 and TRBJ2-4 gives the full variable domain: DGGITQSPKYLFRKEGQNVTLSCEQNLNHDAMYWYRQDPGQGLRLIYYSQIVNDFQKGDIAEGYSVSREKKESFPLTVTSAQKNPTAFYLCASSRVAGWGENIQYFGAGTRLSVL.

The chain employs TRBV7-2 and TRBJ1-5; D call uncertain. Germline CDR1 is SGHTA and CDR2 is FQGNSA. This CDR3 has 15 residues. V lost 3 bases and J lost 0, with 9 bases in between. The CDR3 protein is CASSLESSSNQPQHF. For the CDR3, the DNA is TGTGCCAGCAGCTTGGAGTCTTCTAGCAATCAGCCCCAGCATTTT.

This sequence joins TRBV5-1 and TRBJ2-2, with D possibly TRBD1 on 5 matching bases. Germline CDR1 and CDR2: SGHRS and YFSETQ. V shed 0 bases and J shed 6 bases, with 15 bases lying between them. The CDR3 consists of 16 residues. As DNA, the CDR3 is TGCGCCAGCAGCTTGGCTCCTGGACAAACCCCCGGGGAGCTGTTTTTT. Its protein is CASSLAPGQTPGELFF.

Points on this clone: This CDR3 is also generated by other DNA sequences in the sample. This rearrangement joins TRBV15 to TRBJ1-5; 10 bases match TRBD1. Trimming at V came to 1 base and at J to 5 bases, leaving 2 bases not matched to a gene. The CDR3 has 15 amino acids. Germline CDR1 LNHNV, CDR2 YYDKDF (reference sequence). The CDR3 DNA sequence: TGTGCCACCAGCAGAGCAGGGACAGGGGATCAGCCCCAGCATTTT. This encodes CATSRAGTGDQPQHF.

The chain couples TRBV6-6 to TRBJ1-1, with 8 nucleotides matching TRBD1. Germline V gives CDR1 MNHNY, CDR2 SVGAGI (reference sequence). V lost 4 bases, J lost 6 bases, and 7 bases stayed unmatched. The CDR3 has 14 amino acids. CDR3 sequence: CASSSWTGKAEAFF. Written as DNA, the CDR3 is TGTGCCAGCAGTTCGTGGACAGGGAAGGCTGAAGCTTTCTTT.

The chain is built from TRBV7-9 and TRBJ1-4; D unclear. The CDR3 is 14 amino acids. V lost 5 bases to trimming and J lost 5 bases, with 12 bases between them. CDR1 and CDR2 from the germline V gene are SEHNR and FQNEAQ (reference sequence). The CDR3 here is CASSRGGPNEKLFF. CDR3 bases: TGTGCCAGCAGCCGGGGAGGGCCAAATGAAAAACTGTTTTTT.

Concerning this clone: Other DNA sequences of this sample code for an identical CDR3. The V gene is TRBV18, the J gene TRBJ1-2; D possibly corresponds to TRBD1 (6 bases). The V and J ends lost 2 bases and 4 bases respectively, with 8 bases between them. CDR1 and CDR2 (germline): KGHSH, LQKENI. This CDR3 is 13 amino acids long. The CDR3 DNA is TGTGCCAGCTCACCAGAGGGGGGCTATGGCTACACCTTC. Translated, it gives CASSPEGGYGYTF.

This clone appeared a single time. The chain joins TRBV5-6 to TRBJ2-3, with 9 bases that match TRBD2. J lost 7 bases, V lost 0 bases, and 6 bases had no gene match. This CDR3 spans 15 amino acids. Germline assignment: CDR1 SGHDT and CDR2 YYEEEE. For the CDR3, the DNA is TGTGCCAGCAGCTTGGCAGCGGGAGGACGATATACGCAGTATTTT. Translation: CASSLAAGGRYTQYF.

The V call is TRBV19, the J call TRBJ1-1; D might be TRBD1 (5 bases). The V gene's germline CDR1 is LNHDA and CDR2 SQIVND (reference sequence). Between the trimmed V and J ends, which lost 3 bases and 10 bases, there was a span of 15 bases. This CDR3 comprises 13 residues. This chain's CDR3 is CASSIGQGGGAFF. Written as DNA, the CDR3 is TGTGCCAGTAGTATCGGCCAGGGCGGAGGAGCTTTCTTT.

This clone was detected only a few times. The chain uses TRBV2 and TRBJ1-5; weak D call: TRBD1 (6 bases). The CDR3 has 15 residues. Germline V gene data show CDR1 as SNHLY and CDR2 as FYNNEI. V was shortened by 2 bases and J by 0 bases, with 8 bases between the two germline ends. CDR3 protein: CASSEQGNSNQPQHF. The CDR3 nucleotides are TGTGCCAGCAGTGAACAGGGGAATAGCAATCAGCCCCAGCATTTT.

The V gene is TRBV29-1, the J gene TRBJ1-1; D gene ambiguous. Trimming left V 6 bases short and J 0 bases short, with 17 bases between. This CDR3 region has 15 residues. CDR1 SQVTM and CDR2 ANQGSEA come from the germline V gene. For the CDR3, the DNA is TGCAGCGTAGTCGGGGTTGCGGGCATGAACACTGAAGCTTTCTTT. It codes for CSVVGVAGMNTEAFF.

The gene calls are TRBV28 and TRBJ1-4; 9 positions agree with TRBD1. The CDR3 spans 15 residues. Germline CDR1 reads MDHEN; CDR2 reads SYDVKM. J was trimmed by 3 bases and V by 3 bases; bases with no gene match: 2. The chain's CDR3 is CASSFRDRANEKLFF. CDR3 DNA: TGTGCCAGCAGTTTCCGGGACAGGGCTAATGAAAAACTGTTTTTT. The full variable domain, rest sourced from reference TRBV28 and TRBJ1-4, is DVKVTQSSRYLVKRTGEKVFLECVQDMDHENMFWYRQDPGLGLRLIYFSYDVKMKEKGDIPEGYSVSREKKERFSLILESASTNQTSMYLCASSFRDRANEKLFFGSGTQLSVL.

As concerns this clone: Other DNA sequences in the sample encode the same CDR3. Here the CDR3 DNA reads TGTGCCAGCAGTTTATCGGGGGGGACTGAAGCTTTCTTT. Translated, it gives CASSLSGGTEAFF. The chain combines TRBV27 with TRBJ1-1, with D perhaps TRBD1 (5 bases). The V gene lost 0 bases and the J gene lost 5 bases, with 7 bases spanning the gap. The CDR3 has 13 amino acids. CDR1 is MNHEY, CDR2 SMNVEV, per germline (reference sequence).